Listed below are T cell receptor beta chains from one sample, sequenced in a study of shared clonotypes between healthy human individuals. Assay: immunoSEQ multiplex PCR; the TCRdb copy retains only in-frame clones and omits some. The sample consists of about 690,000 clones, 90% of them appearing once. Sequencing was done on a sample of memory CD8+ T cells from PBMCs. The receptors come from a man younger than 35 in good health. Some clones in this sample may be carry-over from other donors' samples. CDR3s include the opening cysteine and the closing phenylalanine or tryptophan. The D gene is left open where the match is weak. Clone size is not always given. Where it is, it says once, few, many or a class for expanded clones.

CDR3aa	CDR3nt	v_gene	abundance	d_gene	j_gene
CASSGGDWPYEQYF	TGTGCCAGCAGTGGGGGGGATTGGCCCTACGAGCAGTACTTC	TRBV6-4	-	-	TRBJ2-7
CSVMLPYEQYF	TGCAGCGTAATGTTGCCCTACGAGCAGTACTTC	TRBV29-1	-	-	TRBJ2-7
CASSPRTGNEQYF	TGTGCCAGCAGCCCGCGGACAGGGAACGAGCAGTACTTC	TRBV7-9	once	TRBD1	TRBJ2-7
CSAESGDEKLFF	TGCAGCGCCGAGTCTGGGGACGAAAAACTGTTTTTT	TRBV29-1	-	-	TRBJ1-4
CASSFQNQPQHF	TGTGCCAGCAGTTTTCAAAATCAGCCCCAGCATTTT	TRBV27	few	-	TRBJ1-5
CASSLVGGEDTQYF	TGTGCCAGCAGTTTAGTGGGGGGTGAAGATACGCAGTATTTT	TRBV27	-	-	TRBJ2-3
CASSQGSNQPQHF	TGCGCCAGCAGCCAAGGGAGTAATCAGCCCCAGCATTTT	TRBV4-1	-	-	TRBJ1-5
CATSWARSIHLENEQFF	TGTGCCACCAGCTGGGCCCGCTCAATTCACTTAGAGAATGAGCAGTTCTTC	TRBV15	once	-	TRBJ2-1
CASSLWSGIGNTIYF	TGTGCCAGCAGCTTATGGTCAGGGATCGGAAACACCATATATTTT	TRBV11-2	-	-	TRBJ1-3
CASSLEPGILYGYTF	TGTGCCAGCAGCTTAGAGCCAGGGATCCTCTATGGCTACACCTTC	TRBV7-2	-	-	TRBJ1-2
CASILTGDYHEAFF	TGTGCCAGCATTTTGACCGGGGACTACCATGAAGCTTTCTTT	TRBV28	-	-	TRBJ1-1
CASSSDRETYNEQFF	TGTGCCAGCAGTTCCGACAGGGAAACCTACAATGAGCAGTTCTTC	TRBV7-9	-	TRBD1	TRBJ2-1
CASSLGSRAYEQYF	TGTGCCAGCAGCTTAGGATCCAGGGCATACGAGCAGTACTTC	TRBV13	-	-	TRBJ2-7
CASGQGEKLFF	TGTGCCAGCGGCCAGGGGGAAAAACTGTTTTTT	TRBV7-8	once	-	TRBJ1-4
CASSFAREETQYF	TGTGCCAGCAGCTTTGCCAGGGAGGAGACCCAGTACTTC	TRBV11-2	-	-	TRBJ2-5
CSVGTGDQWGYTF	TGCAGCGTAGGGACAGGGGATCAGTGGGGCTACACCTTC	TRBV29-1	-	TRBD1	TRBJ1-2
CASSPPTSGRLNEQYF	TGTGCCAGCAGCCCACCGACTAGCGGGAGGTTGAACGAGCAGTACTTC	TRBV11-2	-	TRBD2	TRBJ2-7